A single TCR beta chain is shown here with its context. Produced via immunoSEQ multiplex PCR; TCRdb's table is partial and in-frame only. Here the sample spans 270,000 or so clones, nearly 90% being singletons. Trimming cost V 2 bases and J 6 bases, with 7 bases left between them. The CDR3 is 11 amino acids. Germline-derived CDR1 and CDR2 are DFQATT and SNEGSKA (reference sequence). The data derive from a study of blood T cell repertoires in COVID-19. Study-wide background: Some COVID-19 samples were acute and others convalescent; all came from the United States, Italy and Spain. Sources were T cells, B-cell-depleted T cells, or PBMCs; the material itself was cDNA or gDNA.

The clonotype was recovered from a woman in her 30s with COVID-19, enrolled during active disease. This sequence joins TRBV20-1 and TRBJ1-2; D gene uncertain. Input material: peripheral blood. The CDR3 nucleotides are TGCAGTGCTAGACGAATAGATGGCTACACCTTC. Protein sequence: CSARRIDGYTF.